This T cell receptor (beta chain) was recorded in a study of beta chain features in type 1 diabetes. CD45RO/CCR7/CD25/CD127/CD95/CD27 separated CD4+ naive, central memory, regulatory and stem cell-like memory cells by sorting. Study-level results: Type 1 diabetes patients had TCRB CDR3s that were shorter (moderately but significantly so) in all four CD4+ subsets.

Since all of the isolated RNA was reverse transcribed, expressed TCRB transcripts were what got sequenced. Generated by immunoSEQ multiplex PCR, the TCRdb table keeps only in-frame clones and is missing some. The data contain over 200,000 clones, about a tenth of them seen just once; the ten biggest clones take up over 0.015%. With 5 bases removed from V and 4 bases from J, the gap between germline ends came to 15 bases. The CDR3 length is 15 residues. The germline gives CDR1 LGHNA, CDR2 YNFKEQ. Only a few counts were recorded for this clone. Its antigen is not identified. Sequences were obtained from naive CD4+ T cells from blood. V usage is TRBV4-2 and J usage is TRBJ1-5; weak D call: TRBD1 (6 bases). This receptor was obtained from a man aged 25-45 years with type 1 diabetes. The CDR3 bases are TGTGCCAGCAGCTCAGGGGCAGGGATGAATCAGCCCCAGCATTTT. It encodes CASSSGAGMNQPQHF.